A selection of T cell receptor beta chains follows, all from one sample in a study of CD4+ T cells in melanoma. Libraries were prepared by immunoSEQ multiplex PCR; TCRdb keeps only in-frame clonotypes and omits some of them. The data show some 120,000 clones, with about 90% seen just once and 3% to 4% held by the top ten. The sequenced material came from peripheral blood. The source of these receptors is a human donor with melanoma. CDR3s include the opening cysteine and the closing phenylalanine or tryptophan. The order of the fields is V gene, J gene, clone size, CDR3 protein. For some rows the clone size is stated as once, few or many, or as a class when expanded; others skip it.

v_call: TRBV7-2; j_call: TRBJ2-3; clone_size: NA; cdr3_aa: CASRTLGGGTDTQYF
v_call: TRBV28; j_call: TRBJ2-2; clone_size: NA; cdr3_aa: CASTQTNANTGELFF
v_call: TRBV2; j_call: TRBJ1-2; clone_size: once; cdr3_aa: CASSEGQLYHGYTF
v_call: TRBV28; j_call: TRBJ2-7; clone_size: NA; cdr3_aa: CASSIGGSSEQYF
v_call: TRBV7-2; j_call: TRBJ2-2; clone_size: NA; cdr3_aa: CASSGGAEGHGELFF
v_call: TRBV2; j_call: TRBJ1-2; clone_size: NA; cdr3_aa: CASSEWSGYTF
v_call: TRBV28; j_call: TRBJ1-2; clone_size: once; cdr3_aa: CASSLWLGDGYTF
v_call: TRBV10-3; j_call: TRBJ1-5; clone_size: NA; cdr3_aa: CAISEGSAVANQPQHF
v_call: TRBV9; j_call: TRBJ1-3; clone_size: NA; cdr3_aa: CASSVGTDSGNTIYF
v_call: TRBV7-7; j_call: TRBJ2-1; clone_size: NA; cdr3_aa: CASSLELAGEQFF
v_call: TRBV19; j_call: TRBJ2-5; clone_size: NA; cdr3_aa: CASSRSNQETQYF
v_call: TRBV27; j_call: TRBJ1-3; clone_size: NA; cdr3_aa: CASSSRTQGNTIYF